Sequencing of this TCR beta chain was carried out in a study of blood T cell repertoires in COVID-19. Study in general: Whether acute or convalescent, the COVID-19 samples came from the United States, Italy and Spain. Sample material is recorded as cDNA or gDNA derived from T cells, B-cell-depleted T cells, or PBMCs.

Deletions cut 0 bases from V and 7 bases from J, with 4 bases between. Germline V gives CDR1 SGHNT, CDR2 YENEEA. This CDR3 is 11 amino acids long. The protocol was immunoSEQ multiplex PCR, while the TCRdb copy is restricted to in-frame clones and leaves out a portion. The sample contains roughly 250,000 clones, around 85% of which appear only once. Material for sequencing was peripheral blood. This receptor was taken from a woman in her fifties or sixties with active or convalescent COVID-19. The genes are TRBV11-3 and TRBJ2-7; D remains unclear. In DNA form, the CDR3 reads TGTGCCAGCAGCTTAGACAAAGAGCAGTACTTC. It yields the protein CASSLDKEQYF.